Listed below are T cell receptor beta chains from one sample, sequenced in a study of regulatory T cells in long-lasting Graves disease. Using its own MiXCR run on the multiplex PCR reads, TCRdb lists one record per CDR3 protein. This table has hundreds of thousands of distinct CDR3 sequences, roughly a fifth appearing once. The starting material was peripheral blood mononuclear cells (PBMCs), obtained when the disease was refractory, from a patient treated with antithyroid drugs. The receptors stem from a female donor with Graves disease. Each CDR3 is given with its conserved first and last residue. A D gene is named only where the DNA matches it firmly. Expanded clones get a size class; other rows say once, few or many, or leave the size out.

TGTGCCAGCAGTATCGACTGGAACACTGAAGCTTTCTTT,CASSIDWNTEAFF,many,-,TRBV6-1,TRBJ1-1
TGTGCCAGCAGTGCAGGGTTTGATACGCAGTATTTT,CASSAGFDTQYF,-,-,TRBV2,TRBJ2-3
TGCAGTGCCACCTCCCAGCGGGAGTTAGTCAATGAGCAGTTCTTC,CSATSQRELVNEQFF,-,TRBD2,TRBV20-1,TRBJ2-1
TGCAGCGTTTTCGGGGGGCAGTCGGAGCTGTTTTTT,CSVFGGQSELFF,once,-,TRBV29-1,TRBJ2-2
TGTGCCAGCAGCCCTCCCGGAGGTCAAGAGACCCAGTACTTC,CASSPPGGQETQYF,many,-,TRBV11-2,TRBJ2-5
TGTGCCAGCAGAAGCGGGAGAATTGGCGGGGAGCTGTTTTTT,CASRSGRIGGELFF,-,TRBD2,TRBV7-8,TRBJ2-2
TGTGCCAGCAGCACCCGGACAGGGCCCGCCTACGAGCAGTACTTC,CASSTRTGPAYEQYF,few,TRBD1,TRBV7-9,TRBJ2-7
TGTGCCTGGAGTAACAGTAGGAAGACCCAGTACTTC,CAWSNSRKTQYF,-,-,TRBV30,TRBJ2-5
TGTGCCAGCAGCTTGGGGGACAGGTCTAATGAAAAACTGTTTTTT,CASSLGDRSNEKLFF,-,TRBD1,TRBV5-5,TRBJ1-4
TGTGCCAGCAGTTTCCCGGACAGACTGAACACTGAAGCTTTCTTT,CASSFPDRLNTEAFF,-,-,TRBV28,TRBJ1-1
TGTGCCAGCAGCATACAGGTCCCTAGCACAGATACGCAGTATTTT,CASSIQVPSTDTQYF,few,-,TRBV2,TRBJ2-3
-,CASSSDWPGELFFGGGRAETQYF,-,-,TRBV28,TRBJ2-5
TGTGCCAGCAGCCCCTGGGGGACAGAATATAGCAATCAGCCCCAGCATTTT,CASSPWGTEYSNQPQHF,many,TRBD1,TRBV2,TRBJ1-5
TGTGCCAGCAGCTTACGAACCCCGGGCACCGGGGAGCTGTTTTTT,CASSLRTPGTGELFF,many,-,TRBV7-3,TRBJ2-2
TGTGCCAGCAGCCTGGTAGGGGGCTTGTATCAGCCCCAGCATTTT,CASSLVGGLYQPQHF,-,TRBD1,TRBV5-8,TRBJ1-5
TGTGCCAGCAGCCGGACCTTTAACTATGGCTACACCTTC,CASSRTFNYGYTF,-,-,TRBV6-1,TRBJ1-2
TGTGCCAGCAGCCTGGATAGCGGGAGTTGGTCCAATACGCAGTATTTT,CASSLDSGSWSNTQYF,-,TRBD2,TRBV2,TRBJ2-3
TGCGCCAGCATTGGTAGGAAAACCTACGAGCAGTACTTC,CASIGRKTYEQYF,-,-,TRBV10-2,TRBJ2-7
TGTGCCAGTAGTATAGGTGAAGCGAAGAATCAGCCCCAGCATTTT,CASSIGEAKNQPQHF,-,-,TRBV19,TRBJ1-5
TGTGCCAGCAGTTTAATGTCGGGGACAGTAGAAAAACTGTTTTTT,CASSLMSGTVEKLFF,many,TRBD1,TRBV12-3/TRBV12-4,TRBJ1-4
TGTGCCAGCAGTCAAAGCCCACAGGAGTTTGAGCAGTACTTC,CASSQSPQEFEQYF,-,-,TRBV4-2,TRBJ2-7
TGTGCCAGCAGCCAAGATCTCTGGCAGGGTGACACAGATACGCAGTATTTT,CASSQDLWQGDTDTQYF,-,-,TRBV3-1,TRBJ2-3
TGTGCCAGCAGTAGGACAGGGCACCAGCCCCAGCATTTT,CASSRTGHQPQHF,-,TRBD1,TRBV6-1,TRBJ1-5
TGTGCCAGCTTGGGGGGGGGGGCCGCCGAAGCTTTCTTT,CASLGGGAAEAFF,many,-,TRBV2,TRBJ1-1
TGTGCCAGCAGTGAATTCCCAGGGACCTACGAGCAGTACTTC,CASSEFPGTYEQYF,many,-,TRBV2,TRBJ2-7
TGTGCCAGCAGTGTTGGGACTAGCGGGAGGGGAGGTGAGCAGTTCTTC,CASSVGTSGRGGEQFF,few,TRBD2,TRBV2,TRBJ2-1
TGCAGCGTTGATGACACGAGCTCCTACAATGAGCAGTTCTTC,CSVDDTSSYNEQFF,-,-,TRBV29-1,TRBJ2-1
TGTGCCGCTACTTCGGGAGATGGCTACAATGAGCAGTTCTTC,CAATSGDGYNEQFF,-,-,TRBV3-1,TRBJ2-1
TGTGCCAGCAGTTCCCCGGGACTAGCGGTCCACGAGCAGTACTTC,CASSSPGLAVHEQYF,many,TRBD2,TRBV27,TRBJ2-7
TGTGCCAGCAGGAGGACAGGGAATCAGCCCCAGCATTTT,CASRRTGNQPQHF,many,TRBD1,TRBV2,TRBJ1-5
TGTGCCGGTCCTCTAGCGGGAGCGACGAACACCGGGGAGCTGTTTTTT,CAGPLAGATNTGELFF,-,TRBD2,TRBV30,TRBJ2-2
TGTGCCAGTAACCGACGACGGTACAGGGAGGACACCGGGGAGCTGTTTTTT,CASNRRRYREDTGELFF,-,-,TRBV19,TRBJ2-2
TGTGCCAGCAGTTACTCGGCGGGGCGCGAAGCTTTCTTT,CASSYSAGREAFF,many,-,TRBV6-5,TRBJ1-1
TGCGCCAGCAGCTTGTTTTCCGTGAACACTGAAGCTTTCTTT,CASSLFSVNTEAFF,few,-,TRBV5-1,TRBJ1-1
TGTGCCAGCAGCCGGTTGGCGGGGAACTCCTACGAGCAGTACTTC,CASSRLAGNSYEQYF,few,-,TRBV11-1,TRBJ2-7
TGCAGTGCTAGAGATGAGTTAGCGGGAGAGGGGGACACCTACGAGCAGTACTTC,CSARDELAGEGDTYEQYF,-,TRBD2,TRBV20-1,TRBJ2-7
TGTGCCAGTAGTATAAACCCGGGGCTCGGTAGGGCGCGCACTGAAGCTTTCTTT,CASSINPGLGRARTEAFF,few,-,TRBV19,TRBJ1-1
TGCAGTGCGATGTATGGGGCCTACGAGCAGTACTTC,CSAMYGAYEQYF,many,-,TRBV20-1,TRBJ2-7
TGCAGTGCATCACAAATGGGGGAAGAGACCCAGTACTTC,CSASQMGEETQYF,few,-,TRBV20-1,TRBJ2-5